Many counts were recorded for the clone carrying this TCR beta chain. Antigen unknown. Time point indicated: sample taken at primary tumor resection. The donors, around 72 patients with untreated early-stage non-small cell lung cancer, provided the samples. Without sorting, whole RNA was sequenced from tumor, nontumor lung or frozen PBMC. The data are from a study of spatial heterogeneity in lung cancer. At the level of the study: Every unique TCR and UMI combination, on average, appeared more than ten times in raw reads.

The study tagged each TCR cDNA molecule with a unique molecular identifier. TCRdb itself ran the 5' RACE reads through MiXCR, one entry per CDR3 protein. This table has some 9,000 distinct CDR3 sequences, roughly an eighth appearing once. Study results and limitations: Tracking of tumor mutation counts was seen in expanded intratumoral alpha and beta TCR counts.

With 2 bases clipped from V and 8 bases from J, the junction kept 9 bases outside the gene matches. The V gene's germline CDR1 is SGHTA and CDR2 FQGTGA. This CDR3 region has 15 residues. The source was lung tumor tissue, collected at surgery. The receptor was derived from a male donor with early-stage non-small cell lung cancer. The chain employs TRBV7-3 and TRBJ2-1; 7 bases fit TRBD2. The CDR3 nucleotides are TGTGCCAGCAGCTTAGGACTAGGTGGGATAGATGAGCAGTTCTTC. Protein: CASSLGLGGIDEQFF.